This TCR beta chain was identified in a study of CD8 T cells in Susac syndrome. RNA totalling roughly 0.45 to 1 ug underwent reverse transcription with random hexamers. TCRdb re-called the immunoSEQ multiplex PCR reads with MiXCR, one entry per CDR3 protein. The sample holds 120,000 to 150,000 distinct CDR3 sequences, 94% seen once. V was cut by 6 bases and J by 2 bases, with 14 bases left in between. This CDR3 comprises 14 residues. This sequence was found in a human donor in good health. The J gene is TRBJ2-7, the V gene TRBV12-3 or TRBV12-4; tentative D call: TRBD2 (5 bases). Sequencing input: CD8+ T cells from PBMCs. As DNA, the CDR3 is TGTGCCAGCAGAATAGGACTTTCCCCCTACGAGCAGTACTTC. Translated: CASRIGLSPYEQYF.